Included here is one T cell receptor (beta chain) sequence, with context. This specimen belongs to a study of blood T cell repertoires in COVID-19. Study summary: T cells, B-cell-depleted T cells, or PBMCs provided the cDNA or gDNA that served as material.

In the original workflow: Amplifying reference gene primers gave estimates of nucleated cell counts. TCRdb's table, derived via immunoSEQ multiplex PCR, lists solely in-frame clones and lacks some. V and J calls and clone size come straight from that table; D and trimming were deduced from the DNA. Here the sample spans 110,000 or so clones, approximately 78% being singletons. Sample: peripheral blood. The sequence was collected from a woman of 80 years or more with acute or convalescent COVID-19.

The CDR3 region is CASSPHRVGQPQHF. CDR3 DNA sequence: TGTGCCAGTAGTCCACACAGGGTAGGTCAGCCCCAGCATTTT. The chain carries TRBV19 and TRBJ1-5, with D possibly TRBD1 on 6 matching bases. Germline V lookup: CDR1 LNHDA, CDR2 SQIVND (reference sequence). The CDR3 sequence is 14 residues long. V was trimmed by 5 bases and J by 6 bases, leaving 14 bases between them.